This note documents a single T cell receptor beta chain sequence. Generated by immunoSEQ multiplex PCR, the TCRdb table keeps only in-frame clones and is missing some. Found here are roughly 400,000 clones, roughly 90% of them singletons; the top ten hold over 0.7%. This entry belongs to a study of blood T cell repertoires in COVID-19. Study context: The United States, Italy and Spain supplied acute and convalescent COVID-19 samples. T cells, B-cell-depleted T cells, or PBMCs provided the cDNA or gDNA that served as material.

The CDR3 runs to 12 residues. CDR1 and CDR2 from the germline V gene are SEHNR and FQNEAQ (reference sequence). V lost 3 bases to trimming and J lost 7 bases, with 7 bases between them. The age range of participants was 18 to 89 years, with residence in 20 to 25 US areas. Sequencing was performed on PBMCs or T cells enriched from blood (not recorded which). The TCR originated in a middle-aged woman who had been exposed to COVID-19. The chain couples TRBV7-9 to TRBJ2-1; D possibly corresponds to TRBD2 (5 bases). In nucleotides, the CDR3 is TGTGCCAGCAGCTTTCTAGCTAATGAGCAGTTCTTC. Its protein is CASSFLANEQFF. The full variable domain, its missing parts supplied by reference TRBV7-9 and TRBJ2-1, is DTGVSQNPRHKITKRGQNVTFRCDPISEHNRLYWYRQTLGQGPEFLTYFQNEAQLEKSRLLSDRFSAERPKGSFSTLEIQRTEQGDSAMYLCASSFLANEQFFGPGTRLTVL.